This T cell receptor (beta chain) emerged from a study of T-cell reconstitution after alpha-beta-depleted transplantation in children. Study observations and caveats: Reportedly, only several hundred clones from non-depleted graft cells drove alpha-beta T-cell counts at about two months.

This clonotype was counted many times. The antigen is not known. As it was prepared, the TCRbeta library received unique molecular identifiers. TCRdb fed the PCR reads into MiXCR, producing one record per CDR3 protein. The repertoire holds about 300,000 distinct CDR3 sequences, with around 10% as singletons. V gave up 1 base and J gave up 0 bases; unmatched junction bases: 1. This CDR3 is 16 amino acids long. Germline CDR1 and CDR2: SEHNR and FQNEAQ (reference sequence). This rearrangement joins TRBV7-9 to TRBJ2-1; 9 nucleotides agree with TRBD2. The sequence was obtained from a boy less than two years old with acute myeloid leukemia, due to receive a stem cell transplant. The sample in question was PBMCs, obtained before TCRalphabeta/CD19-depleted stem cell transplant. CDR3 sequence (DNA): TGTGCCAGCAGCTTAGATAGCGGGAGCTCCTACAATGAGCAGTTCTTC. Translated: CASSLDSGSSYNEQFF. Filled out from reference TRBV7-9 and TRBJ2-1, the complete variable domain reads DTGVSQNPRHKITKRGQNVTFRCDPISEHNRLYWYRQTLGQGPEFLTYFQNEAQLEKSRLLSDRFSAERPKGSFSTLEIQRTEQGDSAMYLCASSLDSGSSYNEQFFGPGTRLTVL.